This entry features one TCR beta chain sequence. This clone was counted a single time. This clone's antigen is unknown. Qualities for individual bases were not recorded, and no much larger clone is one base off. The library came from the immunoSEQ multiplex PCR assay. DNA from the cultured, isolated CD4+ T cells was subjected to TCR beta CDR3 sequencing. The original methods were these. Non-productive TCR sequences were discarded, and reads were trimmed to the CDR3 region, with only CDR3s of 7 or more amino acids retained. The MANAFEST web app was used to pick out antigen-specific clonotypes by comparing their expansion in peptide wells with that in reference cultures. To count as positive, a clone had to show expansion at FDR<0.05 compared with the reference and with all other wells, an odds ratio above 5, and a frequency above 0.1% in two replicate wells. Cross-reactive clonotypes were defined as significantly expanded in SARS-CoV-2 spike wells and in at least one common cold coronavirus spike condition. CDR3 similarity was assessed by Levenshtein distance with the stringdist R package, and unrooted trees were built with ape in R 3.6.1. Not all clones reach the TCRdb copy of this immuneACCESS table, which keeps in-frame sequences only. Checked studies attribute under half of the gap to unresolved V genes and leave the rest unexplained. V and J calls and clone size are copied from that table; D and trimming were computed from the DNA. A total of 57,000 or so clones appear in this sample, approximately 72% of them only once. 4.3% of the sample is in the top ten clones.

This sample is drawn from a study of vaccination effects on CD4 cells after COVID-19 (dated by TCRdb to the early 2020s). Regarding the research as a whole: In the ViraFEST assay, PBMC were stimulated with viral peptide pools, and antigen-specific CD4+ T cell clonotypes were then identified by expansion using TCR sequencing. Cultures from other donors in the study were sequenced using the Oncomine TCR Beta short-read assay on an Illumina iSeq 100. The study compared SARS-CoV-2 spike-specific CD4+ TCR repertoires before and after mRNA vaccination in COVID-19 convalescent patients and infection-naive vaccine recipients. Post-vaccine samples across the study were collected a median of 72 days after the second dose, with a range of 14 to 241. Altogether, some 11 COVID-19 convalescent patients and a handful of SARS-CoV-2-naive healthy vaccine recipients made up the full study. Each well held over 1.5 million PBMC cultured in IMDM containing approximately 5% human AB serum, 8.5 to 10 IU/ml IL-2 and gentamicin, along with about 10 ug/ml peptides. Findings and caveats that apply to the study as a whole: Marked clonal contraction was observed in both infection-induced and vaccine-induced clones at late post-vaccination timepoints, consistent with waning T cell responses. Only a small number of convalescent patients were included, and no early post-infection timepoints were available, which limited the study. In healthy vaccine recipients, vaccine-induced clones were almost all SARS-CoV-2 mono-reactive, with only 1 of 255 being cross-reactive with common cold coronaviruses.

After 10 days of culture, CD4+ T cells were isolated with the EasySep CD4+ T cell isolation kit. Participants received two doses of either the BNT162b2 or the mRNA-1273 mRNA SARS-CoV-2 vaccine. Negative nucleocapsid antibody results before and after vaccination confirmed that the healthy vaccine recipients had no prior SARS-CoV-2 infection. Half of the culture medium was replaced with fresh IL-2-containing medium on days 3 and 7. Each peptide stimulation condition was cultured in triplicate wells unless otherwise noted. Using Ficoll-Paque Plus gradient centrifugation, PBMC were separated from whole blood and then either used fresh or cryopreserved at -140C. The QIAamp micro DNA kit was used to extract genomic DNA from the cultured CD4+ T cells. The material was CD4+ T cells from PBMCs cultured without peptide, obtained after COVID-19 vaccination. This receptor was taken from a human donor who received a COVID-19 vaccine.

In nucleotide form, the sequence is TGCGCCAGCAGCTTGGAGGGTAGCGGGAGGGCAAGGGAGCAGTTCTTC. Protein translation: CASSLEGSGRAREQFF. The sequence joins TRBV5-1 to TRBJ2-1, with TRBD2 matching 11 junction bases. The CDR3 numbers 16 residues from cysteine through phenylalanine. The read is trimmed to its CDR3 DNA, 48 bases read in frame from base 1. Trimming accounts for 0 bases at V and 10 bases at J, while the number of junction bases matched to no gene is 9. CDR1 is given as SGHRS and CDR2 as YFSETQ, both from the germline V gene.